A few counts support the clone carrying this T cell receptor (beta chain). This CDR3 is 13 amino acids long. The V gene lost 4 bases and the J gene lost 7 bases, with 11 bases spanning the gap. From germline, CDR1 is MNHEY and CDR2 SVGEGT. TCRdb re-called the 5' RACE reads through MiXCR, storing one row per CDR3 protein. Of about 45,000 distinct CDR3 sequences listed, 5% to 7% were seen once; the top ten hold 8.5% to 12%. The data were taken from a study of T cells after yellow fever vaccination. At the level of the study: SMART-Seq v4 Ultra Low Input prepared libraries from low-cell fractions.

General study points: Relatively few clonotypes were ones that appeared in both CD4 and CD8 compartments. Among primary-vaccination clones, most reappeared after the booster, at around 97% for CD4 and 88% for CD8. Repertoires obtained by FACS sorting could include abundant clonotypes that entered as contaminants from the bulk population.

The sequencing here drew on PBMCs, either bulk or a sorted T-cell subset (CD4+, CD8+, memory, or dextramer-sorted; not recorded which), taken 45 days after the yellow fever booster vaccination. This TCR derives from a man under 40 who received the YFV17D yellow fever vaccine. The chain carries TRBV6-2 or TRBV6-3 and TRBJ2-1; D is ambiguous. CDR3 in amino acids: CASSSEHGNEQFF. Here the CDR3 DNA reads TGTGCCAGCAGTTCCGAACACGGAAATGAGCAGTTCTTC.